This entry lists 24 T cell receptor beta chains sequenced from one sample in a study of T cell responses to AZD1222 COVID-19 vaccine. Profiled with immunoSEQ multiplex PCR; TCRdb holds only in-frame clones, not every one. The sample yields 120,000 to 150,000 clones, around nine tenths seen once. Sequenced here: peripheral blood, sampled on day 0 of MenACWY control vaccination. Every receptor here comes from an adult in good health.

The chain carries TRBV7-3 and TRBJ2-1; D perhaps matches TRBD2 (6 bases). The V and J ends lost 6 bases and 0 bases respectively, with 12 bases between them. The germline CDR1 and CDR2 sequences are SGHTA and FQGTGA. The CDR3 covers 15 residues. DNA of the CDR3: TGTGCCAGCAGGCGGGACTCGAGCTCCTACAATGAGCAGTTCTTC. Translated, it gives CASRRDSSSYNEQFF. Variable domain in full (rest from reference TRBV7-3 and TRBJ2-1): GAGVSQTPSNKVTEKGKYVELRCDPISGHTALYWYRQSLGQGPEFLIYFQGTGAADDSGLPNDRFFAVRPEGSVSTLKIQRTERGDSAVYLCASRRDSSSYNEQFFGPGTRLTVL.

The chain uses TRBV3-1 (or the pseudogene TRBV3-2) and TRBJ1-3, with unresolved D. The V end lost 0 bases, the J end lost 2 bases, and 11 bases lay between the germline ends. The CDR3 length is 16 residues. The germline gives CDR1 LGHDT, CDR2 YNNKEL (reference sequence). The CDR3 DNA sequence: TGTGCCAGCAGCCAAGAACCCCCCGGGGCTGGAAACACCATATATTTT. Amino acid sequence: CASSQEPPGAGNTIYF.

Notes on this clone: This sample includes further DNA sequences coding for the same CDR3. The chain combines TRBV20-1 with TRBJ2-5; D not resolved. The CDR3 consists of 10 residues. Germline lookup yields CDR1 DFQATT and CDR2 SNEGSKA (reference sequence). V gave up 0 bases and J gave up 5 bases, with 1 base separating them. Here the CDR3 reads CSAREETQYF. For the CDR3, the DNA is TGCAGTGCTAGAGAGGAGACCCAGTACTTC.

The chain combines TRBV7-2 with TRBJ2-1, with a weak D call TRBD2 (6 bases). Trimming stripped 3 bases from V and 8 bases from J, with 20 bases between. There are 16 residues in the CDR3. Germline lookup yields CDR1 SGHTA and CDR2 FQGNSA. The CDR3 DNA is TGTGCCAGCAGCTTGGGGCGGGGAAGGAGTAGGGATGAGCAGTTCTTC. Translated: CASSLGRGRSRDEQFF.

This chain links TRBV9 with TRBJ1-2; 8 bases fit TRBD1. The CDR3 runs to 15 residues. The junction had 5 bases not matched to a gene; V was cut back by 0 bases and J by 4 bases. Germline CDR1 SGDLS, CDR2 YYNGEE. The CDR3 DNA reads as TGTGCCAGCAGCGTAGGGGACAGGAGTTCCTATGGCTACACCTTC. Translated, it gives CASSVGDRSSYGYTF. Full variable domain (outside the CDR3, taken from reference TRBV9 and TRBJ1-2): DSGVTQTPKHLITATGQRVTLRCSPRSGDLSVYWYQQSLDQGLQFLIQYYNGEERAKGNILERFSAQQFPDLHSELNLSSLELGDSALYFCASSVGDRSSYGYTFGSGTRLTVV.

DNA for the CDR3: TGTGCCAGCAGGCAGTTCCTTTACAATGAGCAGTTCTTC. This gives the protein CASRQFLYNEQFF. The genes are TRBV2 and TRBJ2-1; no clear D. Looked up from germline, CDR1 is SNHLY and CDR2 is FYNNEI. Trimming stripped 6 bases from V and 4 bases from J, with 10 bases between. This CDR3 is 13 amino acids long.

This clone was found a few times. Within the sample, other DNA sequences also encode this same CDR3. The chain is built from TRBV15 and TRBJ1-5, with D possibly TRBD1 on 5 matching bases. The V gene lost 5 bases and the J gene lost 2 bases, with 10 bases spanning the gap. This CDR3 comprises 14 residues. Germline V gene sequence: CDR1 LNHNV, CDR2 YYDKDF (reference sequence). The CDR3 spells CATSGEGGNQPQHF. CDR3 in DNA: TGTGCCACCAGCGGGGAAGGGGGCAATCAGCCCCAGCATTTT.

The V and J genes are TRBV29-1 and TRBJ2-4; no definite D call. Trimming removed 5 bases at V and 0 bases at J, with 5 bases between. This CDR3 comprises 12 residues. Germline assignment: CDR1 SQVTM and CDR2 ANQGSEA. CDR3 DNA: TGCAGCGTTCTCCTAGCCAAAAACATTCAGTACTTC. As protein: CSVLLAKNIQYF. Drawing the rest from reference TRBV29-1 and TRBJ2-4, the complete variable domain is SAVISQKPSRDICQRGTSLTIQCQVDSQVTMMFWYRQQPGQSLTLIATANQGSEATYESGFVIDKFPISRPNLTFSTLTVSNMSPEDSSIYLCSVLLAKNIQYFGAGTRLSVL.

This clone has a handful of counts. This chain connects TRBV20-1 to TRBJ1-5, with a weak D call TRBD1 (6 bases). V dropped 3 bases and J dropped 6 bases, with 15 bases sitting between them. Germline loops: CDR1 DFQATT, CDR2 SNEGSKA (reference sequence). This CDR3 region has 14 residues. CDR3 nucleotides: TGCAGTGCTAGTCGGGGGGGCGCTTTTCAGCCCCAGCATTTT. It specifies CSASRGGAFQPQHF.

The genes are TRBV12-3 or TRBV12-4 and TRBJ1-1; D uncertain. The V and J ends lost 0 bases and 5 bases respectively, with 7 bases between them. The CDR3 spans 13 residues. For the CDR3, the DNA is TGTGCCAGCAGTTTAGCGCAAAGGACTGAAGCTTTCTTT. Translation: CASSLAQRTEAFF.

The rearrangement uses TRBV2 and TRBJ2-5; tentative D call: TRBD2 (5 bases). The CDR3 contains 17 residues. Looked up from germline, CDR1 is SNHLY and CDR2 is FYNNEI. V dropped 0 bases and J dropped 2 bases, with 16 bases sitting between them. CDR3 in amino acids: CASSEALDLWEQETQYF. The CDR3 nucleotides are TGTGCCAGCAGTGAAGCGCTTGATCTATGGGAGCAAGAGACCCAGTACTTC. Filled out from reference TRBV2 and TRBJ2-5, the complete variable domain reads EPEVTQTPSHQVTQMGQEVILRCVPISNHLYFYWYRQILGQKVEFLVSFYNNEISEKSEIFDDQFSVERPDGSNFTLKIRSTKLEDSAMYFCASSEALDLWEQETQYFGPGTRLLVL.

V is TRBV4-1 and J is TRBJ2-7; D is unclear. The ends were cut back, 1 base at V and 0 bases at J, with 7 bases in the middle. The CDR3 sequence is 14 residues long. Per the germline V gene, CDR1 is MGHRA and CDR2 is YSYEKL. The CDR3 DNA reads TGCGCCAGCAGCCAAGCACACATCTCCTACGAGCAGTACTTC. Translating gives CASSQAHISYEQYF.

The chain employs TRBV5-1 and TRBJ1-3, with D uncertain. Trimming shortened V by 0 bases and J by 4 bases, and 11 bases separated the two germline ends. CDR1 and CDR2 from the germline V gene are SGHRS and YFSETQ. This CDR3 has 15 residues. CDR3 protein: CASSLALDVGNTIYF. The CDR3 region has the DNA TGCGCCAGCAGCTTGGCCCTGGACGTCGGAAACACCATATATTTT.

The chain carries TRBV11-2 and TRBJ1-2, with TRBD1 as a possible D gene (5 bases). Germline V CDR1 and CDR2: SGHAT, FQNNGV. V was clipped by 6 bases and J by 6 bases, with 20 bases between them. CDR3 size: 15 residues. The CDR3 is CASSSLAARGHGYTF. CDR3 coding DNA: TGTGCCAGCAGTTCCCTAGCCGCAAGGGGCCATGGCTACACCTTC. The entire variable domain, with the rest obtained from reference TRBV11-2 and TRBJ1-2, is as follows: EAGVAQSPRYKIIEKRQSVAFWCNPISGHATLYWYQQILGQGPKLLIQFQNNGVVDDSQLPKDRFSAERLKGVDSTLKIQPAKLEDSAVYLCASSSLAARGHGYTFGSGTRLTVV.

The chain recombines TRBV19 with TRBJ2-3; D might be TRBD1 or TRBD2, each matching 5 bases. V gave up 6 bases and J gave up 3 bases, with 13 bases separating them. The CDR3 is 14 amino acids. The germline V gene has CDR1 LNHDA and CDR2 SQIVND (reference sequence). CDR3 protein: CASSPGRYTDTQYF. CDR3 DNA sequence: TGTGCCAGTAGCCCGGGACGGTATACAGATACGCAGTATTTT.

The chain employs TRBV2 and TRBJ2-5, with D unresolved. The V and J ends lost 6 bases and 0 bases respectively, with 11 bases between them. This CDR3 region has 14 residues. Germline V gene data show CDR1 as SNHLY and CDR2 as FYNNEI. The CDR3 DNA reads as TGTGCCAGCAGGCCGACTGGATACCAAGAGACCCAGTACTTC. It encodes CASRPTGYQETQYF.

The chain uses TRBV7-2 and TRBJ1-4, with 7 bases lining up with TRBD1. The germline CDR1 and CDR2 sequences are SGHTA and FQGNSA. The CDR3 has 14 amino acids. V shed 3 bases, J shed 8 bases, and the junction held 6 bases outside the gene matches. CDR3 bases: TGTGCCAGCAGCTTCCAGGGGGTGGTGGAAAAACTGTTTTTT. It codes for CASSFQGVVEKLFF.

The V call is TRBV6-5, the J call TRBJ1-1; the D is unclear. CDR1 and CDR2 from the germline V gene are MNHEY and SVGAGI. CDR3 size: 14 residues. V gave up 4 bases and J gave up 7 bases, with 16 bases separating them. CDR3 sequence: CASSWRSRKNEAFF. The DNA of the CDR3 is TGTGCCAGCAGTTGGCGGAGCAGGAAGAATGAAGCTTTCTTT.

The chain combines TRBV19 with TRBJ1-1; 7 positions match TRBD1. CDR3 length: 12 amino acids. The germline CDR1 and CDR2 sequences are LNHDA and SQIVND (reference sequence). Trimming removed 5 bases from V and 9 bases from J; junction bases left unmatched: 6. The CDR3 sequence is CASSVPGQKAFF. Here the CDR3 DNA reads TGTGCCAGTAGTGTCCCGGGACAGAAAGCTTTCTTT.

The chain carries TRBV3-1 (or the pseudogene TRBV3-2) and TRBJ1-3; no firm D call. This CDR3 is built from 14 residues. V lost 6 bases to trimming and J lost 4 bases, with 13 bases between them. Germline V CDR1 and CDR2: LGHDT, YNNKEL (reference sequence). The CDR3 region has the DNA TGTGCCAGCAGTCCCTCGGACCGAGGAAACACCATATATTTT. It encodes CASSPSDRGNTIYF.

The V and J genes are TRBV5-5 and TRBJ2-7; 8 nucleotides align to TRBD2. Losses at the gene ends were 5 bases for V and 4 bases for J; bases not matched to a gene: 5. Germline CDR1 is SGHKS and CDR2 is YYEKEE (reference sequence). The CDR3 has 13 amino acids. This CDR3 reads CASSLAGPYEQYF. CDR3 sequence (DNA): TGTGCCAGCAGTTTAGCGGGGCCATACGAGCAGTACTTC.

The chain carries TRBV28 and TRBJ2-7; no clear D gene. The germline gives CDR1 MDHEN, CDR2 SYDVKM. CDR3 length: 12 residues. Trimming pared 4 bases from V and 7 bases from J, leaving 11 bases between. The DNA for the CDR3 is TGTGCCAGCAGTTCTCTCCTGGGGGAGCAGTACTTC. Translation gives CASSSLLGEQYF.

The genes are TRBV6-5 and TRBJ1-2; maybe TRBD1 (5 bases). Germline lookup yields CDR1 MNHEY and CDR2 SVGAGI. The V end lost 6 bases, the J end lost 5 bases, and 16 bases lay between the germline ends. This CDR3 region has 14 residues. CDR3 residues: CASSVQAGGYGYTF. The CDR3 DNA is TGTGCCAGCAGCGTTCAGGCGGGGGGGTATGGCTACACCTTC.

The chain recombines TRBV6-5 with TRBJ1-1; D possibly corresponds to TRBD1 (6 bases). Trimming took 0 bases from V and 3 from J, leaving 14 bases between them. The CDR3 runs to 16 residues. CDR1 is MNHEY and CDR2 is SVGAGI in the germline V gene. As DNA, the CDR3 is TGTGCCAGCAGTTACTCGATCTCCGGGGGCGACACTGAAGCTTTCTTT. Amino acid sequence: CASSYSISGGDTEAFF.